The present T cell receptor (beta chain) was sequenced within a study of T cell responses to AZD1222 COVID-19 vaccine. Study results and caveats: After the peak T cell response, and only then, were repertoires sampled. It was only a handful of AZD1222 recipients who were seropositive at baseline.

Some clones are missing from TCRdb's copy, which holds only in-frame ones; the method was immunoSEQ multiplex PCR. The sample records 150,000 or so clones, approximately 90% being singletons. A remark on this clone: Its specificity is not known.

The CDR3 sequence is 12 residues long. The germline gives CDR1 SEHNR, CDR2 FQNEAQ (reference sequence). V was pared by 5 bases and J by 12 bases, with 6 bases of the junction left unmatched. The chain joins TRBV7-9 to TRBJ2-1; 8 nucleotides match TRBD1. This material consisted of peripheral blood, taken on day 0 of MenACWY control vaccination. The sequence came from an adult in good health. CDR3 bases: TGTGCCAGCAGCCTCGGACAGGGCGGGCAGTTCTTC. This codes for CASSLGQGGQFF.